These 16 T cell receptor beta chains came from one sample sequenced in a study of CD8+ T cells in alopecia areata. It was with CD4, CD8alpha, NKG2D, NKG2ACE and other markers that pooled cutaneous lymph node cells were sorted. TCR sequencing used cDNA made by reverse transcription of extracted RNA. Data came from immunoSEQ multiplex PCR; TCRdb stores just in-frame clones and leaves some out. Found here are around 290,000 clones, no singletons; the ten largest cover about 1.1%. The sequencing input was CD4+ T cells sorted from a lymph node. These receptors were taken from a C3H/HeJ mouse with alopecia areata. This strain's MHC haplotype is H2-k.

This clone showed up just a few times. Here the gene names and germline are mouse. The read halts 4 residues ahead of the CDR3 end, with the missing end drawn from the germline J gene. Other nucleotide sequences in the sample specify the same CDR3. The rearrangement uses TRBV31 and TRBJ2-1; 7 positions match TRBD2. V lost 1 base to trimming and J lost 2 bases; unmatched junction nucleotides: 2. The CDR3 runs 14 residues. CDR1 and CDR2 from the germline V gene are GKSSPN and SITVG. The CDR3 loop reads CAWSRLGDYAEQFF. The part of the CDR3 DNA that was read is TGTGCCTGGAGTCGCCTGGGGGACTATGCT.

In this sample, this clone turned up a few times. Gene and germline names: mouse. The observed sequence ends 4 residues before the CDR3 terminus, with the missing tail filled in from the germline J gene. Different DNA sequences within this sample yield the same CDR3. The gene calls are TRBV5 and TRBJ2-1, with D hard to call. Deletions cut 1 base from V and 4 bases from J, with 5 bases between. There are 13 residues in the CDR3. Germline V gene data show CDR1 as LGHNA and CDR2 as YNLKQL (reference sequence). The part of the CDR3 DNA that was read is TGTGCCAGCAGCCAAGGACAATATGCT. This sequence encodes CASSQGQYA. The whole CDR3 is CASSQGQYAEQFF.

This clone was detected a few times. Gene names are the mouse ones. The observed sequence ends 4 residues before the CDR3 terminus, with the missing tail filled in from the germline J gene. V is TRBV19 and J is TRBJ2-7, with 8 bases matching TRBD1. CDR3 size: 14 residues. The ends lost 4 bases at V and 0 bases at J; junction bases unmatched: 3. Germline CDR1 is FNHDT and CDR2 is SITEND (reference sequence). The CDR3 sequence: CASSPQGVSYEQYF. The part of the CDR3 DNA that was read is TGTGCCAGCAGTCCACAGGGGGTCTCCTAT.

Only a few counts were recorded for this clone. Mouse names are used for the genes. The read ends 3 residues early relative to the CDR3; the germline J gene fills the gap. The chain has TRBV1 and TRBJ1-6; 8 bases are a match to TRBD1. TRBJ1-6 is classed as an ORF, of uncertain function. CDR1 and CDR2 from the germline V gene are NSQYPW and LRSPGD (reference sequence). V lost 4 bases to trimming and J lost 0 bases; unmatched junction nucleotides: 2. The CDR3 sequence is 16 residues long. The CDR3 loop reads CTCSGGTGSYNSPLYF. The covered CDR3 bases are TGCACCTGCAGTGGAGGGACAGGTTCCTATAATTCGCCC.

Worth noting for this clone: Gene labels here are mouse ones. The DNA ends 4 residues before the CDR3 does, and the rest of the CDR3 is filled in from the germline J gene. The rearrangement uses TRBV5 and TRBJ1-1, with 10 bases matching TRBD1. J gave up 4 bases and V 2 bases, and 7 bases lay outside the gene matches. Per the germline V gene, CDR1 is LGHNA and CDR2 is YNLKQL (reference sequence). The CDR3 runs 16 residues. CDR3 bases read: TGTGCCAGCAGCCAAACGACAGGGGGCGCAGGCACA. Translation gives CASSQTTGGAGT. The CDR3 reads in full as CASSQTTGGAGTEVFF.

Of note for this clone: Gene labels here are mouse ones. The CDR3 is cut off 4 residues early in the read; its end comes from the germline J gene. The chain couples TRBV13-3 to TRBJ2-7, with D tentatively TRBD2 (5 bases). This CDR3 has 13 amino acids. Germline-derived CDR1 and CDR2 are NNHDY and SYVADS. Partial CDR3 DNA: TGTGCCAGCAGTGATGCCTGGGAGTAT. As protein: CASSDAWEY. The whole CDR3 sequence is CASSDAWEYEQYF.

This clone has only a few counts. This may arise from a read error, as a much more abundant clone is one base away. Gene names denote mouse genes. The observed sequence ends 4 residues before the CDR3 terminus, with the missing tail filled in from the germline J gene. The same CDR3 is also encoded by other DNA sequences in this sample. The V and J genes are TRBV19 and TRBJ2-5, with 9 bases fitting TRBD1. The CDR3 runs 13 residues. CDR1 is FNHDT and CDR2 is SITEND in the germline V gene (reference sequence). This chain's CDR3 is CASSYRGRDTQYF. Incomplete CDR3 DNA: TGTGCCAGCAGTTACAGGGGGCGGGAC.

This clone has just a few counts. Gene names are the mouse ones. CDR3 bases read: TGTGCCAGCAGTGGGGACAAGAATTCGCCC. Translated: CASSGDKNSP. The whole CDR3 sequence is CASSGDKNSPLYF. The chain has TRBV13-3 and TRBJ1-6; TRBD1 is a possible D gene (6 bases). The CDR3 end falls 3 residues outside the read, so it is completed with the germline J gene. TRBJ1-6 qualifies as an ORF whose function is uncertain. Germline V gene sequence: CDR1 NNHDY, CDR2 SYVADS. This CDR3 region has 13 residues. The ends were cut back, 3 bases at V and 7 bases at J, with 8 bases in the middle.

This clone was picked up a small number of times. The listed genes are named as in mouse. The DNA ends 4 residues before the CDR3 does, and the rest of the CDR3 is filled in from the germline J gene. This chain links TRBV17 with TRBJ2-4; tentative D call: TRBD1 (7 bases). The CDR3 consists of 17 residues. V dropped 0 bases and J dropped 0 bases, with 13 bases sitting between them. Germline V gene data show CDR1 as MNHDT and CDR2 as YYDKIL. The part of the CDR3 DNA that was read is TGTGCTAGCAGTAGAGATCCCAGGGGGACTAGTCAAAAC. It specifies CASSRDPRGTSQN. The full-length CDR3 reads as CASSRDPRGTSQNTLYF.

Comments on this clone: Genes and germline are mouse. Coverage ceases 4 residues before the CDR3 finishes, and the germline J gene fills in the end. The J gene is TRBJ2-1, the V gene TRBV19; 9 nucleotides line up with TRBD1. With 5 bases clipped from V and 4 bases from J, the junction kept 4 bases outside the gene matches. Germline CDR1 FNHDT, CDR2 SITEND (reference sequence). CDR3 length: 14 amino acids. CDR3 DNA (partial): TGTGCCAGCAGGCCGGGACAGGGTTATGCT. Translating it yields CASRPGQGYA. The full CDR3 protein is CASRPGQGYAEQFF.

Points on this clone: The gene names here belong to mouse. The CDR3 is cut off 4 residues early in the read; its end comes from the germline J gene. Within the sample, other DNA sequences also encode this same CDR3. The V and J genes are TRBV5 and TRBJ2-5; 9 bases line up with TRBD2. The ends lost 4 bases at V and 2 bases at J; junction bases unmatched: 1. Germline CDR1 LGHNA, CDR2 YNLKQL (reference sequence). The CDR3 is 14 amino acids. CDR3 sequence reads: CASSPDWGQDTQYF. The DNA read from the CDR3 is TGTGCCAGCAGCCCGGACTGGGGCCAAGAC.

With regard to this clone: Gene labels here are mouse ones. The sequenced fragment ends 4 residues before the CDR3 boundary, so the rest is inferred from the germline J gene. This rearrangement joins TRBV19 to TRBJ2-1, with TRBD2 matching 10 bases. The CDR3 is 15 amino acids. The germline gives CDR1 FNHDT, CDR2 SITEND (reference sequence). The CDR3 here is CASSISGGARAEQFF. CDR3 DNA (partial): TGTGCCAGCAGTATCTCTGGGGGGGCGCGAGCT.

Concerning this clone: Mouse germline and gene names are used. The CDR3 spells CASSDELGGIDEQYF. Partial CDR3 DNA: TGTGCCAGCAGTGATGAGTTGGGGGGGATTGAT. The gene calls are TRBV13-3 and TRBJ2-7, with TRBD2 identical over 8 bases. The read ends 4 residues shy of where the CDR3 ends; the end is completed using the germline J gene. The CDR3 is 15 residues long. Looked up from germline, CDR1 is NNHDY and CDR2 is SYVADS.

This clone has just a few counts. Mouse germline and gene names are used. CDR3 DNA (partial): TGTGCCAGCAGCCAAGATGTGGTTCATTCCTATAATTCGCCC. Residues: CASSQDVVHSYNSP. The whole CDR3 region reads CASSQDVVHSYNSPLYF. J is TRBJ1-6 and V is TRBV5; no reliable D call. The read ends 3 residues before the CDR3 terminus; that terminus is restored from the germline J gene. TRBJ1-6 is an ORF, with its function uncertain. The CDR3 is 17 amino acids. V was clipped by 0 bases and J by 0 bases, with 9 bases between them. Looked up from germline, CDR1 is LGHNA and CDR2 is YNLKQL (reference sequence).

To note about this clone: Genes and germline come from the mouse. The sequence runs out 4 residues before the end of the CDR3; the remainder is reconstructed from the germline J gene. The genes are TRBV13-2 and TRBJ1-1, with D unresolved. Germline V CDR1 and CDR2: NNHNN, SYGAGS (reference sequence). The V end was cut by 2 bases, the J end by 1 base, with 6 bases between. The CDR3 loop spans 13 amino acids. CDR3 DNA, as far as it was read: TGTGCCAGCGGTGACAACAGAAACACA. Its protein is CASGDNRNT. The full-length CDR3 reads as CASGDNRNTEVFF.

This clone was recorded at least ten times. Gene names and germline match the mouse. The read terminates 4 residues ahead of where the CDR3 ends, so the germline J gene completes it. At the DNA level, this CDR3 is encoded by other sequences in the same sample as well. The chain uses TRBV5 and TRBJ2-2, with 11 bases identical to TRBD2. CDR1 and CDR2 from the germline V gene are LGHNA and YNLKQL (reference sequence). CDR3 length equals 16 residues. Trimming took 4 bases from V and 2 from J; bases not matched to a gene: 3. CDR3: CASSPRLGGNTGQLYF. Incomplete CDR3 DNA: TGTGCCAGCAGCCCTCGACTGGGGGGGAACACCGGG.